This TCR beta chain was obtained from a study of blood T cells in healthy people across ages. Study-wide findings and caveats: Estimates based on one million T cells were treated as lower bounds. In older individuals, TCR beta diversity per million T cells was lower, falling roughly linearly with age. A strong correlation was seen between TCR beta diversity and naive T cell percentage.

This clonotype was seen more than once but under ten times. What it binds is not known. The CDR3 totals 16 residues. Combining a sample-barcoded 5' primer with a J-beta primer mix, a second PCR ran for roughly 6 to 11 cycles. TCRdb independently ran MiXCR on the 5' RACE reads; one entry per CDR3 protein. The table lists about a million distinct CDR3 sequences, around 49% of them singletons. The receptor comes from a man aged 30-40 years in good health. The sequenced material came from blood. This chain connects TRBV21-1 to TRBJ1-2; the tabulated D call, TRBD1, remains unverified against the DNA. TRBV21-1 is deemed a pseudogene. The CDR3 loop reads CASSGGDRGIAYGYTF. CDR3 coding DNA: TGTGCCAGCTCCGGAGGGGACAGGGGAATTGCCTATGGCTACACCTTC.